In this sample, the clone carrying this T cell receptor beta chain turned up many times. As yet, its antigen is unknown. The junction and the germline gene differ at one end; a read error may be behind it. This sample was taken from a study of T-cell reconstitution after alpha-beta-depleted transplantation in children. It was with unique molecular identifiers that the TCRbeta library was prepared. TCRdb reprocessed the PCR reads via MiXCR and lists one record per CDR3 protein. Found here are about 610,000 distinct CDR3 sequences, around 27% of them singletons; the top ten hold under 45%. Study observations and caveats: There were some patients whose high TCRbeta diversity at day 60 came from surviving recipient T cells and thymic progenitors. A year had passed since transplant, and T-cell counts and diversity by then came mostly from newly produced T cells. There were reportedly several hundred expanded graft clones from which alpha-beta T cells came about two months after transplant.

This CDR3 region has 15 residues. This sample comprised PBMCs, obtained before TCRalphabeta/CD19-depleted stem cell transplant. The rearrangement uses TRBV12-3 or TRBV12-4 and TRBJ2-3, with TRBD2 identical over 8 bases. This clonotype was sampled from a boy under two years old with Wiskott-Aldrich syndrome, due to receive a stem cell transplant. The CDR3 DNA follows: TGCGCCAGCAGCTTCTTAGCGGGAAGCACAGATACGCAGTATTTT. Residues: CASSFLAGSTDTQYF.